One and the same sample provided the 22 T cell receptor beta chains below, sequenced in a study of cytomegalovirus exposure and HLA in healthy donors. Primers included in the PCR were 60 Vbeta and 13 Jbeta primers. Here immunoSEQ multiplex PCR was the method, and the copy in TCRdb shows in-frame clones only, minus some. The table records 280,000 or so clones, roughly 89% of them present only once. Material for sequencing was PBMCs. These receptor sequences come from a woman between 18 and 29 years old in good health and CMV-seronegative.

Concerning this clone itself: Compared with germline, one end of the junction differs, possibly owing to a read error. This sequence joins TRBV5-1 and TRBJ2-5, with 8 bases matching TRBD2. CDR3 length: 16 residues. CDR1 and CDR2 from the germline V gene are SGHRS and YFSETQ. CDR3: CASSLLSGGAGEIQYF. CDR3 sequence (DNA): TGCGCCAGCAGCTTGTTATCCGGGGGGGCAGGCGAGATCCAGTACTTC.

V usage is TRBV29-1 and J usage is TRBJ2-7; D is perhaps TRBD1 (6 bases). CDR3 length: 14 amino acids. V lost 1 base to trimming and J lost 5 bases, with 15 bases between them. Germline CDR1 SQVTM, CDR2 ANQGSEA. CDR3 amino acids: CSVEAPGDTDEQYF. The CDR3 DNA reads TGCAGCGTTGAAGCCCCCGGGGACACAGACGAGCAGTACTTC.

The genes are TRBV19 and TRBJ2-1; D perhaps matches TRBD1 (6 bases). The CDR3 length is 15 residues. CDR1 and CDR2 (germline): LNHDA, SQIVND (reference sequence). Between the trimmed V and J ends, which lost 5 bases and 4 bases, there was a span of 15 bases. The CDR3 protein is CASSPKTGDYNEQFF. Written as DNA, the CDR3 is TGTGCCAGTAGTCCAAAGACAGGAGATTACAATGAGCAGTTCTTC.

V gene TRBV15 combines with J gene TRBJ2-5; 11 bases are a match to TRBD2. There are 15 residues in the CDR3. CDR1 LNHNV and CDR2 YYDKDF come from the germline V gene (reference sequence). The trim removed 5 bases at V and 1 base at J, leaving 3 bases unmatched. DNA for the CDR3: TGTGCCACCAGCCCTAGCGGGGGGACCCAAGAGACCCAGTACTTC. Translation gives CATSPSGGTQETQYF.

The chain carries TRBV5-4 and TRBJ2-5; 10 bases line up with TRBD2. The V gene end was trimmed by 10 bases and the J gene end by 4 bases; junction bases not matched to a gene: 13. Germline CDR1 SGHNT, CDR2 YYREEE (reference sequence). The CDR3 consists of 15 residues. The CDR3 DNA reads as TGTGCCTCCCGGAAGAGCGGGGGGGCCGGAGAGACCCAGTACTTC. Protein: CASRKSGGAGETQYF.

V and J are TRBV4-1 and TRBJ2-3; 11 bases line up with TRBD2. Trimming took 0 bases from V and 2 from J; bases not matched to a gene: 4. Germline V gives CDR1 MGHRA, CDR2 YSYEKL. This CDR3 has 17 amino acids. This CDR3 reads CASSQEVLAGVTDTQYF. The CDR3 nucleotides are TGCGCCAGCAGCCAAGAAGTACTAGCGGGGGTCACAGATACGCAGTATTTT.

The genes are TRBV6-5 and TRBJ1-1, with D maybe TRBD1 (5 bases). V was shortened by 0 bases and J by 4 bases, with 12 bases between the two germline ends. Germline-derived CDR1 and CDR2 are MNHEY and SVGAGI. The CDR3 length is 15 residues. The CDR3 bases are TGTGCCAGCAGTTACTCTCAGGGTTTGGGCACTGAAGCTTTCTTT. Amino acids: CASSYSQGLGTEAFF.

V gene TRBV30 combines with J gene TRBJ1-6; TRBD1 might be the D (6 bases). The V end lost 2 bases, the J end lost 5 bases, and 16 bases lay between the germline ends. The germline V gene has CDR1 GTSNPN and CDR2 SVGIG (reference sequence). This CDR3 is built from 16 residues. The CDR3 loop is CAWSTAAGADNSPLHF. In nucleotides, the CDR3 is TGTGCCTGGAGTACGGCCGCAGGGGCAGATAATTCACCCCTCCACTTT.

For this clone: An end of the junction does not agree with germline; a read error may underlie this. The sample contains more than one DNA sequence encoding this CDR3. The J gene is TRBJ2-1, the V gene TRBV11-3; 11 bases agree with TRBD1. CDR1 and CDR2 from the germline V gene are SGHNT and YENEEA. The CDR3 sequence is 16 residues long. DNA of the CDR3: TGCGCCAGCAGCTTTACATACGGGACAGGGGGGAATGAGCAGTTCTTC. Translating it yields CASSFTYGTGGNEQFF.

The rearrangement uses TRBV30 and TRBJ1-2, with a possible D match to TRBD1 (6 bases). Trimming pared 4 bases from V and 0 bases from J, leaving 9 bases between. CDR1 is GTSNPN and CDR2 is SVGIG in the germline V gene (reference sequence). This CDR3 region has 13 residues. The DNA for the CDR3 is TGTGCCTGGACGGCAGGGGCTAACTATGGCTACACCTTC. It is translated as CAWTAGANYGYTF. The whole variable domain, remainder taken from reference TRBV30 and TRBJ1-2, is SQTIHQWPATLVQPVGSPLSLECTVEGTSNPNLYWYRQAAGRGLQLLFYSVGIGQISSEVPQNLSASRPQDRQFILSSKKLLLSDSGFYLCAWTAGANYGYTFGSGTRLTVV.

The V call is TRBV29-1, the J call TRBJ1-5; D not resolved. Germline V gene lookup returns CDR1 SQVTM and CDR2 ANQGSEA. The CDR3 sequence is 14 residues long. Trimming removed 4 bases at V and 4 bases at J, with 14 bases between. The DNA of the CDR3 is TGCAGCGTTGGGACGGGAGCAGCTAATCAGCCCCAGCATTTT. It specifies CSVGTGAANQPQHF.

The V gene is TRBV5-4, the J gene TRBJ2-1, with TRBD2 identical over 13 bases. CDR3 length: 16 amino acids. V shed 4 bases and J 4 bases; nucleotides not matched to a gene: 5. Germline CDR1 reads SGHNT; CDR2 reads YYREEE (reference sequence). For the CDR3, the DNA is TGTGCCAGCAGCCGTGGACTAGCGGGGGAATACAATGAGCAGTTCTTC. Translating gives CASSRGLAGEYNEQFF.

The chain carries TRBV27 and TRBJ1-2, with D hard to call. Germline loops: CDR1 MNHEY, CDR2 SMNVEV (reference sequence). This CDR3 comprises 13 residues. The V and J ends lost 6 bases and 1 base respectively, with 9 bases between them. The CDR3 region is CASRYGLNYGYTF. As DNA, the CDR3 is TGTGCCAGCAGATACGGACTTAACTATGGCTACACCTTC.

The rearrangement joins TRBV2 to TRBJ1-5, with 11 bases lining up with TRBD1. The germline gives CDR1 SNHLY, CDR2 FYNNEI. There are 15 residues in the CDR3. J lost 4 bases, V lost 8 bases, and 7 bases had no gene match. CDR3 in amino acids: CASERDRGYNQPQHF. In DNA form, the CDR3 reads TGTGCCAGCGAGAGGGACAGGGGGTATAATCAGCCCCAGCATTTT.

V gene TRBV6-5 combines with J gene TRBJ1-1; tentatively, D is TRBD1 (6 bases). The CDR3 spans 13 residues. CDR1 is MNHEY, CDR2 SVGAGI, per germline. V lost 0 bases and J 11 bases, leaving 13 bases between the germline ends. CDR3 nucleotides: TGTGCCAGCAGTTACTCGAATGGACAGAGGGCTTTCTTT. Translating it yields CASSYSNGQRAFF.

In its sample, this clone was seen once. The V and J genes are TRBV18 and TRBJ1-5; 7 bases line up with TRBD1. The V and J ends lost 3 bases and 2 bases, in that order; junction bases with no gene match: 7. The CDR3 consists of 16 residues. Germline lookup yields CDR1 KGHSH and CDR2 LQKENI. CDR3 nucleotide sequence: TGTGCCAGCTCACCCGAGGGGGCGTTCGGCAATCAGCCCCAGCATTTT. Translated, it gives CASSPEGAFGNQPQHF.

To note about this clone: A junction end diverges from the germline sequence, so it may reflect a read error. The same CDR3 also results from other DNA sequences found in this sample. The CDR3 loop is CASSTGAHTEAFF. The CDR3 DNA sequence: TGCGCCAGCTCCACAGGGGCGCACACTGAAGCTTTCTTT. This chain links TRBV18 with TRBJ1-1, with TRBD1 matching over 7 bases. Germline-derived CDR1 and CDR2 are KGHSH and LQKENI. The CDR3 runs 13 residues.

Comments on this clone: Germline is not matched at one junction end, which may reflect a read error. The V gene is TRBV6-5, the J gene TRBJ2-7; 9 bases match TRBD2. CDR3 size: 15 residues. The germline gives CDR1 MNHEY, CDR2 SVGAGI. CDR3 in amino acids: CASSSLAGFSYGQYF. The CDR3 bases are TGTGCCAGCAGTTCCCTAGCGGGATTCTCCTACGGGCAGTACTTC.

This rearrangement joins TRBV30 to TRBJ2-5; D is perhaps TRBD1 (6 bases). Germline CDR1 is GTSNPN and CDR2 is SVGIG (reference sequence). V dropped 0 bases and J dropped 5 bases, with 13 bases sitting between them. The CDR3 length is 14 residues. The CDR3 sequence: CAWSVQGPWETQYF. DNA for the CDR3: TGTGCCTGGAGTGTCCAGGGGCCTTGGGAGACCCAGTACTTC.

The rearrangement links TRBV27 to TRBJ1-1; 7 positions match TRBD1. Germline V gives CDR1 MNHEY, CDR2 SMNVEV (reference sequence). After removal of 4 bases from V and 5 bases from J, the junction contained 7 bases not matched to a gene. The CDR3 contains 14 residues. The CDR3 region has the DNA TGTGCCAGCAGTTCCCTACACAGGGGAACTGAAGCTTTCTTT. Protein: CASSSLHRGTEAFF.

The chain links TRBV18 to TRBJ1-1, with D uncertain. This CDR3 is built from 15 residues. Germline values: CDR1 KGHSH, CDR2 LQKENI. V was pared by 6 bases and J by 6 bases, with 20 bases between. CDR3 nucleotides: TGTGCCAGCTCCCCTCCCACATCTAGCCCCTCTGAAGCTTTCTTT. Protein sequence: CASSPPTSSPSEAFF.

This rearrangement joins TRBV18 to TRBJ1-4; 9 bases map to TRBD1. The trim removed 3 bases at V and 1 base at J, leaving 18 bases unmatched. The length of the CDR3 is 21 residues. Germline-derived CDR1 and CDR2 are KGHSH and LQKENI. CDR3 DNA: TGTGCCAGCTCACCGCGTCTGGATCTAACAGGGGGCGCAAAAACTAATGAAAAACTGTTTTTT. The encoded protein is CASSPRLDLTGGAKTNEKLFF.